This T cell receptor (beta chain) was recovered during a study of T cells in Graves' hyperthyroidism and ophthalmopathy. Points from the study as a whole: Blood also carried most thyroid clonotypes expanded above 0.001.

TCR beta CDR3 regions were amplified from RNA. During a first-round RT-PCR of the TCR CDR3, the HTBI primer set was used. Each CDR3 protein is one row after TCRdb ran MiXCR on the multiplex PCR reads. The data show some 510,000 distinct CDR3 sequences, 35% to 55% seen once. In germline, CDR1 is SGHRS, CDR2 YFSETQ. CDR3 length: 16 residues. Losses at the gene ends were 4 bases for V and 4 bases for J; bases not matched to a gene: 8. Regarding this clonotype: Its antigen is still unknown.

This clonotype was sampled from a woman between 18 and 29 years old with Graves' hyperthyroidism. J is TRBJ2-5 and V is TRBV5-1; 12 nucleotides line up with TRBD2. The sequenced sample was peripheral blood or thyroid tissue (not recorded which). The CDR3 protein is CASSTGLAGPGETQYF. DNA of the CDR3: TGCGCCAGCAGCACCGGACTAGCGGGGCCGGGAGAGACCCAGTACTTC.